This TCR beta chain was found in a study of spatial heterogeneity in lung cancer. Study-wide points: Ubiquitous expanded TCR counts tracked ubiquitous nonsynonymous mutations; regional expanded TCR counts tracked regional nonsynonymous mutations. It was found that expanded intratumoral alpha and beta TCR counts tracked tumor mutation counts.

V was pared by 5 bases and J by 0 bases, with 13 bases between. The CDR3 covers 16 residues. The time point denotes: sample taken at primary tumor resection. Samples were donated by 72 untreated early-stage non-small cell lung cancer patients. This clonotype has a count of ten or more. Its matching antigen is unknown. Individual TCR cDNA molecules each bore their own unique molecular identifier. TCRdb reprocessed the 5' RACE reads via MiXCR and lists one record per CDR3 protein. The sample records tens of thousands of distinct CDR3 sequences, about 16% being singletons. This specimen consisted of lung tumor tissue, obtained at surgery. This sequence originates from a female donor with early-stage non-small cell lung cancer. The rearrangement links TRBV12-3 or TRBV12-4 to TRBJ1-4; no clear D gene. The CDR3 protein is CASSPGLGATNEKLFF. The CDR3 DNA reads as TGTGCCAGCAGTCCTGGGCTTGGGGCAACTAATGAAAAACTGTTTTTT.